The present T cell receptor beta chain was sequenced within a study of T cell repertoires in cytomegalovirus infection. The germline V gene has CDR1 LGHNA and CDR2 YNFKEQ. CDR3 size: 15 residues. V dropped 6 bases and J dropped 8 bases, with 19 bases sitting between them. This clonotype has more than one count but fewer than ten. Via MiXCR, TCRdb re-called the reads, giving one row per CDR3 protein. This sample has about 440,000 distinct CDR3 sequences, with roughly a third found just once. This receptor was obtained from a human donor in good health (CMV status not recorded). Some clones in this sample may be carry-over from other donors' samples. Input material: PBMCs. The chain links TRBV4-2 to TRBJ1-4, with D possibly being TRBD1 (5 bases). CDR3: CASSPPRARNEKLFF. The CDR3, as DNA: TGTGCCAGCAGTCCTCCCAGGGCACGAAACGAAAAACTGTTTTTT.